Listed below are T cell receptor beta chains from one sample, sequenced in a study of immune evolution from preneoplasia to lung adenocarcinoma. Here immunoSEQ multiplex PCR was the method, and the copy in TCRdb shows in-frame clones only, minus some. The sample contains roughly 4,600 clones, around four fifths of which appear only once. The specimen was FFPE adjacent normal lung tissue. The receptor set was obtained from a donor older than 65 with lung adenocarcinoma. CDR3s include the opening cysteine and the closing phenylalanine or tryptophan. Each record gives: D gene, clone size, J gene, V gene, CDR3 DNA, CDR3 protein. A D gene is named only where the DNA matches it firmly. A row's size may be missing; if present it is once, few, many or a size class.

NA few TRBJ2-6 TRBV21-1 TGTGCCAGCAGCAAAAGGCGGCGGGCCTCTGGGGCCAACGTCCTGACTTTC CASSKRRRASGANVLTF
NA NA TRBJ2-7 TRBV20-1 TGCAGTGCTACTCTGTCCTACGAGCAGTACTTC CSATLSYEQYF
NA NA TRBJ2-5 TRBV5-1 TGCGCCAGCAGCTTGGACGGGAGAGGCCAAGAGACCCAGTACTTC CASSLDGRGQETQYF
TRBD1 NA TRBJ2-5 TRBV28 TGTGCCAGCCACCAGGGGGTTCGAGAGACCCAGTACTTC CASHQGVRETQYF
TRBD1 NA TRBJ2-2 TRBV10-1 TGCGCCAGCAGTGAAGGACAGGGCGGCGGGGAGCTGTTTTTT CASSEGQGGGELFF
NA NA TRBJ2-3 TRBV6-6 TGTGCCAGCAGTTACTCGTCCCCGCGGGATACGCAGTATTTT CASSYSSPRDTQYF
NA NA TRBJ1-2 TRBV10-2 TGCGCCAGCGCCTCCGCATTACATTATGGCTACACCTTC CASASALHYGYTF
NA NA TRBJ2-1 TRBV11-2 TGTGCCAGCAGCTTAGATGTGGATTATGAGCAGTTCTTC CASSLDVDYEQFF
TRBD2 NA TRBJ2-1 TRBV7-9 TGTGCCAGCAGCTTAGTAAAGGCGGGAGGCGGGTACAATGAGCAGTTCTTC CASSLVKAGGGYNEQFF
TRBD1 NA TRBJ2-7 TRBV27 TGTGCCAGCAGTCCCCGCGGGACAGGGGGCGCCGGTGGGTACGAGCAGTACTTC CASSPRGTGGAGGYEQYF
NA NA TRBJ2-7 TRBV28 TGTGCCAGCAGAGCTTCGGGCTACGACTACGAGCAGTACTTC CASRASGYDYEQYF
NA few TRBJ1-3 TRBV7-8 TGTGCCAGCAGCGCTAGGGCTGCTGGAAACACCATATATTTT CASSARAAGNTIYF
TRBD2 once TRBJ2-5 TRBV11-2 TGTGCCAGCAGCTCCAAAATGACGGGACTAGCGGGACAAGAGACCCAGTACTTC CASSSKMTGLAGQETQYF
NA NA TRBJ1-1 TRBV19 TGTGCCAGTACCCCGACCAAAGGTGAGCAAGCTTTCTTT CASTPTKGEQAFF